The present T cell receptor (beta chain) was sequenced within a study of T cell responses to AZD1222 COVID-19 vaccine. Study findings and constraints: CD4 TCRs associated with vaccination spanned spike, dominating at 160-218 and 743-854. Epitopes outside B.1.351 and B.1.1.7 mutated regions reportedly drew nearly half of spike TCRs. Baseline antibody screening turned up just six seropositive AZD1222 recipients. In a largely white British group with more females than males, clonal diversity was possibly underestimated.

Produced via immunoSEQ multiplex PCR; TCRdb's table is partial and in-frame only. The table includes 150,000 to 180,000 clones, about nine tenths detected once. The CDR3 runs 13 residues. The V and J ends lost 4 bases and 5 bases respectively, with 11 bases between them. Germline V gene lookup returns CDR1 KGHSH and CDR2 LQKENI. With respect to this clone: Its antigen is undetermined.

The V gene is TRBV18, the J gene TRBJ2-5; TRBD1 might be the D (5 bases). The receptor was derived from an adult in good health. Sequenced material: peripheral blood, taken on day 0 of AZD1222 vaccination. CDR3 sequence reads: CASSQGPLETQYF. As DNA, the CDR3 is TGTGCCAGCTCACAGGGGCCATTGGAGACCCAGTACTTC.